Listed below are T cell receptor beta chains from one sample, sequenced in a study of blood T cell repertoires in COVID-19. Assay: immunoSEQ multiplex PCR; the TCRdb copy retains only in-frame clones and omits some. The repertoire holds over 60,000 clones, with 75% to 85% as singletons. Specimen: peripheral blood. The receptors derive from a man aged 45-60 years with COVID-19, enrolled during active disease. CDR3s include the opening cysteine and the closing phenylalanine or tryptophan. The D gene is left open where the match is weak. The size entry is marked missing in some rows and otherwise reads once, few, many or a size class.

D,size,V,J,length,DNA,CDR3
TRBD1,NA,TRBV5-1,TRBJ1-1,15,TGCGCCAGCAGCCCTGACAGGGGGCAGAACACTGAAGCTTTCTTT,CASSPDRGQNTEAFF
NA,NA,TRBV7-2,TRBJ1-3,14,TGTGCCAGCAGCATACTGTCAGCGGGAAACACCATATATTTT,CASSILSAGNTIYF
NA,NA,TRBV9,TRBJ2-3,15,TGTGCCAGCAGCGTAGGGTCCGGGGGACGGGATACGCAGTATTTT,CASSVGSGGRDTQYF
NA,NA,TRBV3-1/TRBV3-2,TRBJ1-1,14,TGTGCCAGCAGCCAAGGACGGGGTCGGACTGAAGCTTTCTTT,CASSQGRGRTEAFF
TRBD1,NA,TRBV6-6,TRBJ2-2,16,TGTGCCAGCAGTACCCATGCGGGACAGGGATTCGGGGAGCTGTTTTTT,CASSTHAGQGFGELFF
NA,NA,TRBV15,TRBJ2-7,13,TGTGCCACCAGCAGAGAGAGCTCCTACGAGCAGTACTTC,CATSRESSYEQYF
TRBD1,NA,TRBV11-2,TRBJ1-6,14,TGTGCCAGCAGCTTTACAGGGGGCGGTTCACCCCTCCACTTT,CASSFTGGGSPLHF
TRBD1,once,TRBV11-2,TRBJ1-1,14,TGTGCCAGCAGCTCAGACAGGGTGAACACTGAAGCTTTCTTT,CASSSDRVNTEAFF
NA,NA,TRBV11-2,TRBJ1-5,13,TGTGCCAGCAGCGGCGGGCTGAATCAGCCCCAGCATTTT,CASSGGLNQPQHF
NA,few,TRBV14,TRBJ1-4,16,TGTGCCAGCAGCCCCTTCACAGGAGCAACTAATGAAAAACTGTTTTTT,CASSPFTGATNEKLFF
NA,NA,TRBV7-3,TRBJ1-1,13,TGTGCCAGCAGCGTTGATTCAGGCACTGAAGCTTTCTTT,CASSVDSGTEAFF
TRBD1,once,TRBV7-9,TRBJ2-7,13,TGTGCCAGCATTGGGACAGGGAACTACGAGCAGTACTTC,CASIGTGNYEQYF
TRBD1,NA,TRBV9,TRBJ1-5,14,TGTGCCAGCAGCGTAGGACAGGGAGGACAGCCCCAGCATTTT,CASSVGQGGQPQHF
TRBD2,NA,TRBV27,TRBJ2-1,17,TGTGCCAGCAGTTTACCCAATGGGACTAGCAGAGACAATGAGCAGTTCTTC,CASSLPNGTSRDNEQFF
TRBD1,NA,TRBV5-1,TRBJ1-2,15,TGCGCCAGCAGCTTGGCTGGGACAGGGGGATATGGCTACACCTTC,CASSLAGTGGYGYTF
TRBD1,NA,TRBV27,TRBJ1-2,17,TGTGCCAGCAGTTTCCGACTCTCCTCAGGGGGCGCCCATGGCTACACCTTC,CASSFRLSSGGAHGYTF
NA,NA,TRBV24-1,TRBJ2-2,13,TGTGCCACCAGTGACACAGGGCCCGGGGAGCTGTTTTTT,CATSDTGPGELFF
NA,NA,TRBV18,TRBJ1-3,15,TGTGCCAGCTCTGCCGGACAGAGCTCTGGAAACACCATATATTTT,CASSAGQSSGNTIYF